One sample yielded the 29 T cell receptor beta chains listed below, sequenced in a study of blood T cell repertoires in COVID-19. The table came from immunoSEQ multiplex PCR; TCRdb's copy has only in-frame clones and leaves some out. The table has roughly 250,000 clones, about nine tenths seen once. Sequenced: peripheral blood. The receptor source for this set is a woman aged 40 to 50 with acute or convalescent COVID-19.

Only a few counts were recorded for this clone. The CDR3: CASSFISQVNYGYTF. As DNA, the CDR3 is TGTGCCAGCAGCTTCATAAGCCAGGTGAACTATGGCTACACCTTC. The chain recombines TRBV7-2 with TRBJ1-2; D is unresolved. Trimming took 3 bases from V and 2 from J, leaving 13 bases between them. The CDR3 totals 15 residues. Germline CDR1 is SGHTA and CDR2 is FQGNSA.

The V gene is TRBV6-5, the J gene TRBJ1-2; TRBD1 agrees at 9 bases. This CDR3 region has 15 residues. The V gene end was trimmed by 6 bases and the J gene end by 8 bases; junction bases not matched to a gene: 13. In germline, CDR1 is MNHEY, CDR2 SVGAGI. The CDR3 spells CASSDGTGPVSGYTF. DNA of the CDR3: TGTGCCAGCAGCGATGGGACAGGGCCTGTCTCGGGCTACACCTTC.

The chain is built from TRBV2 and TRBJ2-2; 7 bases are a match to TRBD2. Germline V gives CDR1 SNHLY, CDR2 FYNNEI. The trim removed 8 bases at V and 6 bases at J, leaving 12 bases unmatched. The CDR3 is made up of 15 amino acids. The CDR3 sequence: CASVKTSSGSGELFF. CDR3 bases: TGTGCCAGCGTCAAGACTAGCTCGGGGTCCGGGGAGCTGTTTTTT.

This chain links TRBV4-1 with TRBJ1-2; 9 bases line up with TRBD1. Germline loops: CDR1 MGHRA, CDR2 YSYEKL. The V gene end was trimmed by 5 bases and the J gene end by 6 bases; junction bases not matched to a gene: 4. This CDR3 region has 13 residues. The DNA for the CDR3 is TGCGCCAGCAGCTACGACAGGGGGGATGGCTACACCTTC. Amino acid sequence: CASSYDRGDGYTF.

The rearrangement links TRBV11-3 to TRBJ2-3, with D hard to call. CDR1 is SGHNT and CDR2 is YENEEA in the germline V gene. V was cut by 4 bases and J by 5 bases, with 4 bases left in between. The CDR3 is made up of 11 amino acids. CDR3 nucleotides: TGTGCCAGCAGCTCCCGAGATACGCAGTATTTT. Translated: CASSSRDTQYF.

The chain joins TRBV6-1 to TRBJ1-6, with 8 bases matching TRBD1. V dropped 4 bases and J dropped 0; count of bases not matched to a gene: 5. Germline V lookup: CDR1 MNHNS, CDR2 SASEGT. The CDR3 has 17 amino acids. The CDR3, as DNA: TGTGCCAGCAGTGCCCGACAGGGGAGCTCCTATAATTCACCCCTCCACTTT. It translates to CASSARQGSSYNSPLHF.

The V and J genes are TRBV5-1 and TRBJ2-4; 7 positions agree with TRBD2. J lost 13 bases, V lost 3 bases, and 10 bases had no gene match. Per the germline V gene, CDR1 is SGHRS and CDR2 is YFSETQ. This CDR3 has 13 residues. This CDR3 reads CASSSTSAGVQYF. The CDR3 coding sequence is TGCGCCAGCAGCTCTACATCCGCGGGGGTACAGTACTTC. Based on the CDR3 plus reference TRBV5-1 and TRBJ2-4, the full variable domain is KAGVTQTPRYLIKTRGQQVTLSCSPISGHRSVSWYQQTPGQGLQFLFEYFSETQRNKGNFPGRFSGRQFSNSRSEMNVSTLELGDSALYLCASSSTSAGVQYFGAGTRLSVL.

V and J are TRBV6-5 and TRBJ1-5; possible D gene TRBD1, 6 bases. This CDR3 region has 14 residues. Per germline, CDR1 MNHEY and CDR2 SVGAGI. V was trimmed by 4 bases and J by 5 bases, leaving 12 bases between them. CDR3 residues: CASSLGGSDQPQHF. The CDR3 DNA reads TGTGCCAGCAGTTTAGGGGGTTCTGATCAGCCCCAGCATTTT.

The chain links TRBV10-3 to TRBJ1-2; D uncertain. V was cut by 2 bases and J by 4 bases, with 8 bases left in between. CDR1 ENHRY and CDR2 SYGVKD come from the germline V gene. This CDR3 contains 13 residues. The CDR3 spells CAISEGEGYGYTF. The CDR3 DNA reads TGTGCCATCAGTGAGGGGGAGGGCTATGGCTACACCTTC.

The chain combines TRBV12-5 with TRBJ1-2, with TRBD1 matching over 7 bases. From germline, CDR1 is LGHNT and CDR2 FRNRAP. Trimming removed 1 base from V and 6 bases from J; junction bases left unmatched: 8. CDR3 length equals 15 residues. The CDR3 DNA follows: TGTGCTAGTGGTTTGGCGGAGGACAGGTTCCATGGCTACACCTTC. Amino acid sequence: CASGLAEDRFHGYTF.

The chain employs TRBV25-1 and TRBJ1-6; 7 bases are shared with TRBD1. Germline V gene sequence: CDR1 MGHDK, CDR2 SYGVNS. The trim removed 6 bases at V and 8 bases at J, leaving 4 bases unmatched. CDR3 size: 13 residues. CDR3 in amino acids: CASRGQDYSPLHF. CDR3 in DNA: TGTGCCAGCAGAGGACAGGATTATTCACCCCTCCACTTT.

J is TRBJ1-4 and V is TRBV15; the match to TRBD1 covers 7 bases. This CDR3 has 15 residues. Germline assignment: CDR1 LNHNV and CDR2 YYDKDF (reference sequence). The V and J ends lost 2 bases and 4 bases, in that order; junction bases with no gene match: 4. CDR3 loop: CATSRTDRDNEKLFF. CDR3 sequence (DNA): TGTGCCACCAGCAGAACCGACAGGGATAATGAAAAACTGTTTTTT.

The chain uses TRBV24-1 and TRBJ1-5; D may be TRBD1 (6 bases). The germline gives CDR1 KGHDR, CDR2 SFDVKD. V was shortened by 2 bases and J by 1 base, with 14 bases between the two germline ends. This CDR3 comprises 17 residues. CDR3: CATSDSRAQGSNQPQHF. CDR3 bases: TGTGCCACCAGTGATTCACGGGCACAGGGCAGCAATCAGCCCCAGCATTTT.

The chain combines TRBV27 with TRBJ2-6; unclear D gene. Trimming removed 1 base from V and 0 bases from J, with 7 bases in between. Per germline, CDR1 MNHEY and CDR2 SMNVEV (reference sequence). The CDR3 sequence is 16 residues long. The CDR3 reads CASSLLQNSGANVLTF. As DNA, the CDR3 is TGTGCCAGCAGTTTATTACAGAACTCTGGGGCCAACGTCCTGACTTTC. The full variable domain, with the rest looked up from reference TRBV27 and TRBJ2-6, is EAQVTQNPRYLITVTGKKLTVTCSQNMNHEYMSWYRQDPGLGLRQIYYSMNVEVTDKGDVPEGYKVSRKEKRNFPLILESPSPNQTSLYFCASSLLQNSGANVLTFGAGSRLTVL.

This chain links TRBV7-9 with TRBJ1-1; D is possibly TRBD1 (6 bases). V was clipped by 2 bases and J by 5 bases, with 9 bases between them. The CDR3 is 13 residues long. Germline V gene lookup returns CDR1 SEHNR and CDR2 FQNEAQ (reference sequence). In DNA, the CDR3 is TGTGCCAGCAGCTTACAGGGACAAACTGAAGCTTTCTTT. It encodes CASSLQGQTEAFF.

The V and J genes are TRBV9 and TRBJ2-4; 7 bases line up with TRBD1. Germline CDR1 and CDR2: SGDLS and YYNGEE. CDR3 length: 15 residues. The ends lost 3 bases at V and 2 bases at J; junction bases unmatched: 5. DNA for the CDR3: TGTGCCAGCAGCGGAGGGACAGTCTCCAAAAACATTCAGTACTTC. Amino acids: CASSGGTVSKNIQYF.

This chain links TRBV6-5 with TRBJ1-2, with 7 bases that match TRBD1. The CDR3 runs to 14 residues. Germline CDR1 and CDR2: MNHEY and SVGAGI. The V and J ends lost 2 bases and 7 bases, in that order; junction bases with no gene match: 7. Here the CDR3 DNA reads TGTGCCAGCAGTTACGGGGGGACAGTTCGTGGCTACACCTTC. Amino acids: CASSYGGTVRGYTF.

The CDR3 is CASSLSYRGRDTEAFF. The CDR3 DNA reads as TGTGCCAGCTCACTCAGCTACAGGGGGCGAGACACTGAAGCTTTCTTT. The chain recombines TRBV18 with TRBJ1-1, with 9 bases fitting TRBD1. The J segment lost 3 bases and the V segment lost 4 bases, leaving 9 bases of the junction unmatched. This CDR3 spans 16 amino acids. The germline gives CDR1 KGHSH, CDR2 LQKENI.

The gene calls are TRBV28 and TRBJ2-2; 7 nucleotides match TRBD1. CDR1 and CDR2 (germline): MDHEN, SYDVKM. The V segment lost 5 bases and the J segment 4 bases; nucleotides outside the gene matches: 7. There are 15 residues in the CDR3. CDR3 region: CASSLGGAGTGELFF. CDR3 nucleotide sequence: TGTGCCAGCAGTCTAGGGGGCGCGGGCACCGGGGAGCTGTTTTTT.

CDR3 region: CAWIGDRGNTEAFF. In nucleotides, the CDR3 is TGTGCCTGGATCGGGGACAGGGGGAACACTGAAGCTTTCTTT. The gene calls are TRBV30 and TRBJ1-1; 10 nucleotides line up with TRBD1. Germline CDR1 GTSNPN, CDR2 SVGIG (reference sequence). This CDR3 contains 14 residues. V lost 4 bases, J lost 1 base, and 3 bases stayed unmatched.

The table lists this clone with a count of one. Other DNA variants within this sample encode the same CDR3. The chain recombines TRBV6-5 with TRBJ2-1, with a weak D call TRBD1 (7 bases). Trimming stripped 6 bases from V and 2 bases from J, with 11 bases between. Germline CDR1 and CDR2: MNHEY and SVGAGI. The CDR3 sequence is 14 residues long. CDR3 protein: CASSQGGPYNEQFF. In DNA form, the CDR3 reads TGTGCCAGCAGCCAGGGGGGCCCCTACAATGAGCAGTTCTTC.

CDR3 in DNA: TGCGCCAGCACCAAAAGGGCGGGGCGATCTGGCACAGATACGCAGTATTTT. Encoded protein: CASTKRAGRSGTDTQYF. The chain uses TRBV10-2 and TRBJ2-3; TRBD2 is a possible D gene (6 bases). V gave up 7 bases and J gave up 1 base, with 21 bases separating them. CDR1 WSHSY and CDR2 SAAADI come from the germline V gene. This CDR3 has 17 amino acids.

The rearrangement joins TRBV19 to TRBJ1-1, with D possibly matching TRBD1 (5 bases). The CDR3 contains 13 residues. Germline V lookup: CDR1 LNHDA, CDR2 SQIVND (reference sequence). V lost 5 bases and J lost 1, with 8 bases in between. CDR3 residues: CASSAGWNTEAFF. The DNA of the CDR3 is TGTGCCAGTAGTGCAGGGTGGAACACTGAAGCTTTCTTT.

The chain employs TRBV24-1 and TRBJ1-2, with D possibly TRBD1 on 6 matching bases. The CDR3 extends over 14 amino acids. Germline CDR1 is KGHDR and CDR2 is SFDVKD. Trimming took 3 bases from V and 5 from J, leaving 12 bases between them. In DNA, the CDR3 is TGTGCCACCAGTGATGGCGGACAGAGTTATGGCTACACCTTC. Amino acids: CATSDGGQSYGYTF.

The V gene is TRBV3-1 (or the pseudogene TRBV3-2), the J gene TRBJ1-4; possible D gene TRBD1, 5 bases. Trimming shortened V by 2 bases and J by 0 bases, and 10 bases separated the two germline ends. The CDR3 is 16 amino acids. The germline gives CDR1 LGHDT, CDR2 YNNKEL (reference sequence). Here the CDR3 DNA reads TGTGCCAGCAGCCAACCCTTGACAGCAACTAATGAAAAACTGTTTTTT. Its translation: CASSQPLTATNEKLFF.

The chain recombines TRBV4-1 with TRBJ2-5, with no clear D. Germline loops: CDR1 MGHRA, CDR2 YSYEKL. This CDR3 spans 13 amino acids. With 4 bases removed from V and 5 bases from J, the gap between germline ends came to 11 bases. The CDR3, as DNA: TGCGCCAGCAGCCTCGTCGTGTTCGAGACCCAGTACTTC. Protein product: CASSLVVFETQYF.

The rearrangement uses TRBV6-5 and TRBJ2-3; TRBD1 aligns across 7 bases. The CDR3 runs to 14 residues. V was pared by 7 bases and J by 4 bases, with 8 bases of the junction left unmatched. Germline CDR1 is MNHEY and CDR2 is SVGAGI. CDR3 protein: CASNRGLLADTQYF. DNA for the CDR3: TGTGCCAGCAACAGGGGTCTACTGGCAGATACGCAGTATTTT.

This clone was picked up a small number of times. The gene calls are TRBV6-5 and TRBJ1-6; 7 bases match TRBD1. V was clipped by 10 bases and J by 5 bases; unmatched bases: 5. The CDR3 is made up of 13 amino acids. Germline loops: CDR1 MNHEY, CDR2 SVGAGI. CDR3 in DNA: TGTGCCACCGGACAGGCCAATAATTCACCCCTCCACTTT. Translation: CATGQANNSPLHF.

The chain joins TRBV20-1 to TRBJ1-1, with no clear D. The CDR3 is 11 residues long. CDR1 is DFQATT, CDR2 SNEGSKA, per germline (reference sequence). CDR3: CGLTQNTEAFF. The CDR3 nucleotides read TGCGGCTTAACACAGAACACTGAAGCTTTCTTT.